Sequencing of this TCR beta chain was carried out in a study of identical twins. V lost 6 bases to trimming and J lost 9 bases; unmatched junction nucleotides: 9. This CDR3 region has 15 residues. The germline V gene has CDR1 SGHVS and CDR2 FQNEAQ. TCRdb analysed the 5' RACE reads with MiXCR anew, one entry per CDR3 protein. The sample holds roughly 1.6 million distinct CDR3 sequences; more than 30% are singletons and the top ten take about 0.27%. This clonotype was seen a handful of times. This chain connects TRBV7-8 to TRBJ1-6, with 9 bases fitting TRBD1. The material sequenced was cord blood. This sequence was found in a newborn girl in good health. CDR3 sequence (DNA): TGTGCCAGCAGTACCGGGACAGGGATGGGTTCACCCCTCCACTTT. This encodes CASSTGTGMGSPLHF.